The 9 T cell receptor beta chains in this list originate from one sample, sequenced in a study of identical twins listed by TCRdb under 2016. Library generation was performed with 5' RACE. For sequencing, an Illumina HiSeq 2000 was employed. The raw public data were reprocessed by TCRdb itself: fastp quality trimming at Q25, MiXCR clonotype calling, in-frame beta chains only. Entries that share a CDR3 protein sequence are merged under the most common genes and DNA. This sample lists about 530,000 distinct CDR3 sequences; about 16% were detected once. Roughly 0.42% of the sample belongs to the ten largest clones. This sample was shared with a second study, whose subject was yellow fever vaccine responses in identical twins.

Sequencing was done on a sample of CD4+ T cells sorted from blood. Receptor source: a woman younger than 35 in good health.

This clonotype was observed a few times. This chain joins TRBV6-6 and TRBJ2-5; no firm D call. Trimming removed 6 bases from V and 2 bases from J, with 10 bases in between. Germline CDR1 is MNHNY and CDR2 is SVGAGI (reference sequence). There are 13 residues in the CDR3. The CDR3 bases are TGTGCCAGCAGACTACACATTCAAGAGACCCAGTACTTC. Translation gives CASRLHIQETQYF.

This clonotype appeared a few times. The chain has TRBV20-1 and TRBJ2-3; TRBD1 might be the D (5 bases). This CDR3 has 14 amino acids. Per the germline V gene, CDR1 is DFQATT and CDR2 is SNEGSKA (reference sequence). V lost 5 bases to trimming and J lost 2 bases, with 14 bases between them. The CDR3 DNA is TGCAGTGCTGGGGCTATTGGATCCACAGATACGCAGTATTTT. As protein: CSAGAIGSTDTQYF.

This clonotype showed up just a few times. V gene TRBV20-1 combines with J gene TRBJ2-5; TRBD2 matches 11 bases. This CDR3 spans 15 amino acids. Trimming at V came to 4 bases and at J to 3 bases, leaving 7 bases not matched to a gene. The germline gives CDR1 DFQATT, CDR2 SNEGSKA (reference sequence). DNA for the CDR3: TGCAGTGCTACTAGACCGGGACTAGCGGAAGAGACCCAGTACTTC. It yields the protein CSATRPGLAEETQYF.

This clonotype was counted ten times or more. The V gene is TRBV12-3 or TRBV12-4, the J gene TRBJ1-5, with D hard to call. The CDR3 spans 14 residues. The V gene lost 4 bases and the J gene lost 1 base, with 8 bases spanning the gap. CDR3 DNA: TGTGCCAGCAGTTCGTCGGGGAGCAATCAGCCCCAGCATTTT. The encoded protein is CASSSSGSNQPQHF.

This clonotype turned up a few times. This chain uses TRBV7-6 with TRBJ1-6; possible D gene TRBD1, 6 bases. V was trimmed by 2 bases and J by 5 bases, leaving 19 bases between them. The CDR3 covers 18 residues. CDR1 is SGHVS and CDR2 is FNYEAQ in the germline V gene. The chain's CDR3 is CASSLMSTGGVDNSPLHF. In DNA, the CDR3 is TGTGCCAGCAGCTTAATGAGTACGGGGGGCGTCGATAATTCACCCCTCCACTTT.

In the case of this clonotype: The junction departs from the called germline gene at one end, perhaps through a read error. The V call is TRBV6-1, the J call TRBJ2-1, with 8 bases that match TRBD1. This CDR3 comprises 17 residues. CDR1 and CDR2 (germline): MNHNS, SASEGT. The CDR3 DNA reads TGTGCCATCAGTGAAGCCACCGGCAGGGGGCAGTACAATGAGCAGTTCTTC. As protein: CAISEATGRGQYNEQFF.

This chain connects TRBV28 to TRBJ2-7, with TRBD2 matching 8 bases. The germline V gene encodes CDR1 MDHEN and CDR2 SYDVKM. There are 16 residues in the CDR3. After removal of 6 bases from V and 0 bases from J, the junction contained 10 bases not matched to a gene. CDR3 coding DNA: TGTGCCAGCAGCCCTGGGGGGACTAGGAGCTCCTACGAGCAGTACTTC. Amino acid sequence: CASSPGGTRSSYEQYF.

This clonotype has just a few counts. CDR3 nucleotides: TGCGCCAGCAGCCTGACAGACCCAACTAATGAAAAACTGTTTTTT. This codes for CASSLTDPTNEKLFF. V usage is TRBV5-1 and J usage is TRBJ1-4; D possibly corresponds to TRBD1 (5 bases). This CDR3 is built from 15 residues. Per the germline V gene, CDR1 is SGHRS and CDR2 is YFSETQ. V was clipped by 4 bases and J by 0 bases, with 10 bases between them. Supplemented by reference TRBV5-1 and TRBJ1-4, the full variable domain reads KAGVTQTPRYLIKTRGQQVTLSCSPISGHRSVSWYQQTPGQGLQFLFEYFSETQRNKGNFPGRFSGRQFSNSRSEMNVSTLELGDSALYLCASSLTDPTNEKLFFGSGTQLSVL.

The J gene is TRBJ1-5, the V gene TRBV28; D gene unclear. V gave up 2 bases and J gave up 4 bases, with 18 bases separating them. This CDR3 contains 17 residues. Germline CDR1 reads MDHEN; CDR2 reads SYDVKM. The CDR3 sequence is CASSLDALRHRNQPQHF. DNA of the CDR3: TGTGCCAGCAGTTTAGACGCCCTCCGGCACAGAAATCAGCCCCAGCATTTT.